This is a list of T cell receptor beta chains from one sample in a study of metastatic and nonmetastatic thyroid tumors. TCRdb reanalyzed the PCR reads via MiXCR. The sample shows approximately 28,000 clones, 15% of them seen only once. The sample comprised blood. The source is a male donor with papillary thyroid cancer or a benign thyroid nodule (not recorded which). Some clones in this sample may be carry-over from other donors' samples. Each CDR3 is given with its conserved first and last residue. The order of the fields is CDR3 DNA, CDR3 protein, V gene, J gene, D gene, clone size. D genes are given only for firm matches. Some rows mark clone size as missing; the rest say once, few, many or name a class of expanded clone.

TGTGCCTGCAGGGAGACTAGCGGGCTGCAGTTCTTC	CACRETSGLQFF	TRBV25-1	TRBJ2-1	TRBD2	few
TGCGCCAGCAACCTCGAGGGCGGCAGGAGCTACGAGCAGTACTTC	CASNLEGGRSYEQYF	TRBV10-2	TRBJ2-7	.	many
TGTGCCAGTAGTTCCCCGCTTTTTGACCGCTACGAGCAGTACTTC	CASSSPLFDRYEQYF	TRBV19	TRBJ2-7	.	few
.	CASSFLADPAYEQYF	TRBV27	TRBJ2-7	.	medium-sized
TGTGCCAGCATCTGGGAAGAGACCCAGTACTTC	CASIWEETQYF	TRBV2	TRBJ2-5	.	many
TGTGCCAGCACCCCTAGGGGGGTACTCTACACCTTC	CASTPRGVLYTF	TRBV5-5	TRBJ1-2	.	many
TGTGCCAGCAGCTTAGGCCAGGGACAACTAGCTAACTATGGCTACACCTTC	CASSLGQGQLANYGYTF	TRBV11-1	TRBJ1-2	.	many
TGTGCCAGCAGCTTTGTGACCGAGGCAAGGGGCTACACCTTC	CASSFVTEARGYTF	TRBV5-4	TRBJ1-2	.	many
TGTGCCAGCACCCTTTACCCCCCTGTTCCAGCTAACTATGGCTACACCTTC	CASTLYPPVPANYGYTF	TRBV27	TRBJ1-2	.	.
TGTGCCAGCAGCTCGAGAAAAGCGAACACCGGGGAGCTGTTTTTT	CASSSRKANTGELFF	TRBV7-6	TRBJ2-2	.	.
TGTGCCAGCAGTGCCACACCAGGCTTACTAGCGGGGGGGGGAGAAACGCAGTATTTT	CASSATPGLLAGGGETQYF	TRBV2	TRBJ2-3	TRBD2	many
TGTGCCAGCAGTTTACAATGGACAGCCAATTCACCCCTCCACTTT	CASSLQWTANSPLHF	TRBV12-3/TRBV12-4	TRBJ1-6	.	.
TGCAGTGCTAGAGCCAATACAGGGGAGGAGACCCAGTACTTC	CSARANTGEETQYF	TRBV20-1	TRBJ2-5	TRBD1	many
TGCAGTGCTAGACCACAAACAGGGGTTGGCAATCAGCCCCAGCATTTT	CSARPQTGVGNQPQHF	TRBV20-1	TRBJ1-5	TRBD1	.
TGTGCCAGCAGTTTTGTAGCTAACTATGGCTACACCTTC	CASSFVANYGYTF	TRBV28	TRBJ1-2	.	many
TGTGCCAGCAGCACCGGGCCGGGTGGCTACACCTTC	CASSTGPGGYTF	TRBV27	TRBJ1-2	.	many
TGTGCCGGATGGGGACCACCCTACAATGAGCAGTTCTTC	CAGWGPPYNEQFF	TRBV30	TRBJ2-1	.	many
TGCGCCAGCAGCTTGGAACCCAACACCGGGGAGCTGTTTTTT	CASSLEPNTGELFF	TRBV5-1	TRBJ2-2	.	many
TGTGCCAGCAGCATCGGGACACCTAGTACCGGGGAGCTGTTTTTT	CASSIGTPSTGELFF	TRBV3-1	TRBJ2-2	.	large
TGTGCCAGCAGTGAATCAGAGACCCAGTACTTC	CASSESETQYF	TRBV2	TRBJ2-5	.	many
TGTGCCAGCAGTCTCCTAGCGGGAGGGTCCTACGAGCAGTACTTC	CASSLLAGGSYEQYF	TRBV6-1	TRBJ2-7	TRBD2	many
TGTGCCAGTAGCTTACTAGCGGGAGGGAATGAGCAGTTCTTC	CASSLLAGGNEQFF	TRBV19	TRBJ2-1	TRBD2	many
TGTGCCAGCAGGAGGGACGGGTATGGCTACACCTTC	CASRRDGYGYTF	TRBV5-6	TRBJ1-2	.	many
TGTGCCAGCAGAGTCCAGGGGAACACCGGGGAGCTGTTTTTT	CASRVQGNTGELFF	TRBV9	TRBJ2-2	.	many
TGTGCCAGTAGTATAGCGGGCGGACAGGGGACCCACGAGCAGTACTTC	CASSIAGGQGTHEQYF	TRBV19	TRBJ2-7	TRBD1	many
TGTGCCAGCAGCCCTAGAGGGGATGAGCAGTTCTTC	CASSPRGDEQFF	TRBV9	TRBJ2-1	.	many
TGTGCCACCAGCTCAACCGGGACAGGGGATAACTATGGCTACACCTTC	CATSSTGTGDNYGYTF	TRBV15	TRBJ1-2	TRBD1	many
TGTGCCAGCAGCTTAAGTCCCCCGGGGGGCGGGAGAGGGGGTAGTGAGCAGTTCTTC	CASSLSPPGGGRGGSEQFF	TRBV7-3	TRBJ2-1	.	medium-sized
TGTGCCAACATGGATCGGGGAAGGCGGAACACTGAAGATTTCTTT	CANMDRGRRNTEDFF	TRBV28	TRBJ1-1	.	few
TGTGCCAGCAGCCCTTCGCCCCGGGTAGGTGAAGCTTTCTTT	CASSPSPRVGEAFF	TRBV9	TRBJ1-1	.	many
TGTGCCAGTAGTATGCGCAGGGACAACTCACCCCTCCACTTT	CASSMRRDNSPLHF	TRBV19	TRBJ1-6	.	many
TGCGCCAGCAGCTTACAAGGGGATACGCAGTATTTT	CASSLQGDTQYF	TRBV5-1	TRBJ2-3	.	many
TGTGCCGGCAGTTTATCGATATCTGTGCCCCAACATTTT	CAGSLSISVPQHF	TRBV27	TRBJ1-5	.	few
TGTGCCAGCAGGTCTCGACGGGAAGCGGGAGTTCGAAATGAGCAGTTCTTC	CASRSRREAGVRNEQFF	TRBV7-9	TRBJ2-1	TRBD2	many
TGTGCCACCAGTAAGGACAGGGATGGGTCCTACGAGCAGTACTTC	CATSKDRDGSYEQYF	TRBV24-1	TRBJ2-7	TRBD1	many
TGTGCCACCAGTGATTCCCGACGGTACGAGCAGTACTTC	CATSDSRRYEQYF	TRBV24-1	TRBJ2-7	.	many
TGTGCCAGCAGTTCAGGGGGCCGGGGGTCAAGGCCCCTCCACTTT	CASSSGGRGSRPLHF	TRBV7-9	TRBJ1-6	TRBD1	many
TGTGCCAGCAGCCCCCCGGGACAGGGGTTTGACGAGCAGTACTTC	CASSPPGQGFDEQYF	TRBV7-9	TRBJ2-7	TRBD1	many
TGTGCCACCGCTGGACAGGGGGCATATGGAAACACCATATATTTT	CATAGQGAYGNTIYF	TRBV2	TRBJ1-3	TRBD1	many
TGCGCCAGCAGCTTGGTGTGGGGGACTGAAAAACTGTTTTTT	CASSLVWGTEKLFF	TRBV5-1	TRBJ1-4	.	many
TGTGCCAGTAGTCCTCCCGAGCGGGGGTGGGGGACCCAGTACTTC	CASSPPERGWGTQYF	TRBV6-1	TRBJ2-5	TRBD2	.
TGTGCCAGCCCCAACGGGGGGAGCTCCTACGAGCAGTACTTC	CASPNGGSSYEQYF	TRBV27	TRBJ2-7	TRBD2	many
TGTGCCAGCAGTTTCAGCGGGAGGAGGAACACAGATACGCAGTATTTT	CASSFSGRRNTDTQYF	TRBV12-3/TRBV12-4	TRBJ2-3	TRBD2	few
TGTGCCAGCAGCCCGGACAGAGAGAACACCGGGGAGCTGTTTTTT	CASSPDRENTGELFF	TRBV11-2	TRBJ2-2	.	many
TGCAGTGCTAGAGTAGGTTCGGAGGGTTATGGCTACACCTTC	CSARVGSEGYGYTF	TRBV20-1	TRBJ1-2	.	medium-sized
TGTGCCCGAGCACGGACAGGGGGCGGGGAAGGGCAGTACTTC	CARARTGGGEGQYF	TRBV2	TRBJ2-7	TRBD1	many
TGTGCCAGCAGTGAGTCGGGACTAGGGAGAGCCGGGGAGCTGTTTTTT	CASSESGLGRAGELFF	TRBV2	TRBJ2-2	TRBD2	many
TGTGCCAGCAGGGACAGCCAGCTTGTAACACAGCATTTT	CASRDSQLVTQHF	TRBV6-1	TRBJ1-5	.	.
TGTGCCAGCAGTGACGGGGGGGCAGATACGCAGTATTTT	CASSDGGADTQYF	TRBV6-4	TRBJ2-3	TRBD2	medium-sized